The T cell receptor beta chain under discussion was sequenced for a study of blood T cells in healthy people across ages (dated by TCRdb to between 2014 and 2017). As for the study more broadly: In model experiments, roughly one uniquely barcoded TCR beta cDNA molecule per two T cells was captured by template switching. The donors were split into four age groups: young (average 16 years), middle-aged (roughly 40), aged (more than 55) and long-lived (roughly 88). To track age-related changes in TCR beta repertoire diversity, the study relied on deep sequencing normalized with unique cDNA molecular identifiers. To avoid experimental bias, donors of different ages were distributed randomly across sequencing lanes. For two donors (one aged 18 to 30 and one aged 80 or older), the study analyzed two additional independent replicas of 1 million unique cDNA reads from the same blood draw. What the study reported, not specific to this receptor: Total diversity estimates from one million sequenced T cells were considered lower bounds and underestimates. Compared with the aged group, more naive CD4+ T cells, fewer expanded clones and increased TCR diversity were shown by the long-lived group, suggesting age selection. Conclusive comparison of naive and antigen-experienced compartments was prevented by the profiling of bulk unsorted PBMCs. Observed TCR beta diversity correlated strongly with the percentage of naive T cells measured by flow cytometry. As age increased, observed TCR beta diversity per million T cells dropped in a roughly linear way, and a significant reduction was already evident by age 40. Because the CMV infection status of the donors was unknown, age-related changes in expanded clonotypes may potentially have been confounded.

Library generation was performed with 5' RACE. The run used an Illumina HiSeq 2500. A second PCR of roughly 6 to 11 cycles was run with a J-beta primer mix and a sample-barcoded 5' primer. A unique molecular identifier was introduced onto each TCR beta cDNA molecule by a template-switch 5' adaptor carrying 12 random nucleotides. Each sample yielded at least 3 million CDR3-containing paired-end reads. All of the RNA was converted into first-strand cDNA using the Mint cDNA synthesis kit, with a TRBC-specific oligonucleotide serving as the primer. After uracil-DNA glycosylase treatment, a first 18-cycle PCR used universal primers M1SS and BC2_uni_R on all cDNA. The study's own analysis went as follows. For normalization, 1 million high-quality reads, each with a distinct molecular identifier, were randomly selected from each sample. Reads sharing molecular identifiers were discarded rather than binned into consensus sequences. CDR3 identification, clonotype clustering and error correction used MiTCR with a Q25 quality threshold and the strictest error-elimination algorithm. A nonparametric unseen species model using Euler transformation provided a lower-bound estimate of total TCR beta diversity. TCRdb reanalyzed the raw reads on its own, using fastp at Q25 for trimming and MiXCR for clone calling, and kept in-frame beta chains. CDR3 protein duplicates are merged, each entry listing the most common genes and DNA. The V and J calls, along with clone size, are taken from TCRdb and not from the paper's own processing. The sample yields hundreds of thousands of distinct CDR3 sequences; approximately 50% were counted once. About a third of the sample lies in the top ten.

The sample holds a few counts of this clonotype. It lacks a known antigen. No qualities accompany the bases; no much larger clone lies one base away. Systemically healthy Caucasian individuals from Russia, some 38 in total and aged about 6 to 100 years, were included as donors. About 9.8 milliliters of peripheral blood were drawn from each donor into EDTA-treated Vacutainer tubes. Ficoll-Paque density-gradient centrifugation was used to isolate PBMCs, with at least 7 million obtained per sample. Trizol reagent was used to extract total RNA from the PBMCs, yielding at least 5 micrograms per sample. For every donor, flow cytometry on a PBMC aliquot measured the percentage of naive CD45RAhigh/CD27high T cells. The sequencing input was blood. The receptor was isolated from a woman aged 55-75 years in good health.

At the DNA level, the sequence is TGCAGCGCCCACACCGGGACAGCCTACAATGAGCAGTTCTTC. Its product reads: CSAHTGTAYNEQFF. This chain joins TRBV29-1 to TRBJ2-1; a stretch of 7 junction bases matches TRBD1. The CDR3 runs 14 residues from the cysteine to the phenylalanine. Of all the DNA, just the CDR3 is kept, 42 bases in frame from base 1. V is trimmed back by 7 bases and J by 2 bases, and the junction contains 8 bases that no gene match accounts for. According to the germline V gene, CDR1 reads SQVTM and CDR2 reads ANQGSEA.